This TCR beta chain was obtained from a study of yellow fever vaccine responses in identical twins. TCRdb called the RT-PCR reads again in MiXCR, with one record for every CDR3 protein. The sample lists some 4,000 distinct CDR3 sequences, 80% to 85% occurring once. V trimming: 5 bases; J trimming: 5 bases; junction bases outside the gene matches: 3. CDR3 length equals 15 residues. The germline gives CDR1 MNHEY, CDR2 SMNVEV (reference sequence). The origin of this receptor is a woman aged 18-29 years who received the yellow fever vaccine. The rearrangement uses TRBV27 and TRBJ2-5; TRBD2 aligns across 15 bases. The source material was T cells from blood (PBMCs), unsorted or a sorted subset (not recorded which), sampled before or after yellow fever vaccination (not recorded which). The CDR3: CASSGTSGRSETQYF. As DNA, the CDR3 is TGTGCCAGCAGTGGGACTAGCGGGAGGTCTGAGACCCAGTACTTC.